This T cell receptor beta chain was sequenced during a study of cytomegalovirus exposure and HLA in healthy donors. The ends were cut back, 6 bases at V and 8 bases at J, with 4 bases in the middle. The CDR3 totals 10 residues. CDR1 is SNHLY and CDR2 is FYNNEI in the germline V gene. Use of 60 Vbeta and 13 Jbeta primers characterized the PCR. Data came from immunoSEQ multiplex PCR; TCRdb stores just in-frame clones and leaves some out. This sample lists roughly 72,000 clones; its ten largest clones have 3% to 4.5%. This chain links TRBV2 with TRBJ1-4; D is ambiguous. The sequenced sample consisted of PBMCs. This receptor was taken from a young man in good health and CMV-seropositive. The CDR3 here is CASRREKLFF. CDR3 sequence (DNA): TGTGCCAGCAGGCGGGAAAAACTGTTTTTT.